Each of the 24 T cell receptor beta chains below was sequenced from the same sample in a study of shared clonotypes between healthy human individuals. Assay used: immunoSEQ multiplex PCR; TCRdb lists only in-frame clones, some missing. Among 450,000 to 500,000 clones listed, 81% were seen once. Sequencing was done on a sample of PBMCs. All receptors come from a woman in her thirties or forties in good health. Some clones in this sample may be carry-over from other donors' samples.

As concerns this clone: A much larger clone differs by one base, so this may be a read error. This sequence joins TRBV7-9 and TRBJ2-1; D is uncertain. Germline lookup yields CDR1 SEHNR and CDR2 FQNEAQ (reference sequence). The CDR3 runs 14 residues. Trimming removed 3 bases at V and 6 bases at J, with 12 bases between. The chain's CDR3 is CASSLRRFGNEQFF. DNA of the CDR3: TGTGCCAGCAGCTTGAGACGGTTCGGCAATGAGCAGTTCTTC.

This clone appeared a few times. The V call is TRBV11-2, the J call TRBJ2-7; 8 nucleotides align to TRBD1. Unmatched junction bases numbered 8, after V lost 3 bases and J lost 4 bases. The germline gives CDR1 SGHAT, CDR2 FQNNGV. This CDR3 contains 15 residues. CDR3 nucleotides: TGTGCCAGCAGCTTTAGACAGGGGACAAATTACGAGCAGTACTTC. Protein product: CASSFRQGTNYEQYF.

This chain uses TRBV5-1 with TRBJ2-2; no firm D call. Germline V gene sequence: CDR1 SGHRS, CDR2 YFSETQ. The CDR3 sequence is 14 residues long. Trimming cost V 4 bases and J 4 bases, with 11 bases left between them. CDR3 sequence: CASSPDLLTGELFF. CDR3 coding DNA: TGCGCCAGCAGCCCGGACCTACTCACCGGGGAGCTGTTTTTT.

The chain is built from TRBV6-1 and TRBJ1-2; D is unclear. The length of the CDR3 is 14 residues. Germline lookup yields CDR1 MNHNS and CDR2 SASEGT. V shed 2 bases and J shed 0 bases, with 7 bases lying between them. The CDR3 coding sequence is TGTGCCAGCAGTGAACTCGGCACTAACTATGGCTACACCTTC. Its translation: CASSELGTNYGYTF.

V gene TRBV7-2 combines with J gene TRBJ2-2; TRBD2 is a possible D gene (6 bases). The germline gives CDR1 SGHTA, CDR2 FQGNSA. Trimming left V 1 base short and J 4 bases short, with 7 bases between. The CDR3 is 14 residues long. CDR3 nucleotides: TGTGCCAGCAGCTTAGTGGGGGGCACCGGGGAGCTGTTTTTT. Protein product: CASSLVGGTGELFF.

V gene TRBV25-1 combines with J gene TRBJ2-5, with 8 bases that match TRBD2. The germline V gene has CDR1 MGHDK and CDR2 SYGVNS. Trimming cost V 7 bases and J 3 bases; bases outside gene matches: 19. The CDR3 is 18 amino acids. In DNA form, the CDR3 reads TGTGCCAGCACCCCTTTAGCGGGATCGGCTAGTTGGGAAGAGACCCAGTACTTC. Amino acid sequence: CASTPLAGSASWEETQYF.

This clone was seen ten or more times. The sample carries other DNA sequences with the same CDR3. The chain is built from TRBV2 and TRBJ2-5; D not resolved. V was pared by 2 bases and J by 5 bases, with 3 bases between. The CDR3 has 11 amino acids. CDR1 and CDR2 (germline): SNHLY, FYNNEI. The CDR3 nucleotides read TGTGCCAGCAGTGAATGGGAGACCCAGTACTTC. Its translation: CASSEWETQYF.

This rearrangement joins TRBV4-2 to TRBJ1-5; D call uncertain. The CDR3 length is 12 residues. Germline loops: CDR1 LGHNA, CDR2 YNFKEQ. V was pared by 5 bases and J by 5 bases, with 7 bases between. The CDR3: CASSKDDQPQHF. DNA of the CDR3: TGTGCCAGCAGCAAGGATGATCAGCCCCAGCATTTT.

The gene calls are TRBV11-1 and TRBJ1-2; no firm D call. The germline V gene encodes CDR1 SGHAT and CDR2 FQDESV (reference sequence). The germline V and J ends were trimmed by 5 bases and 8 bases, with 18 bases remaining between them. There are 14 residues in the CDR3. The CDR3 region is CASSPDGSKLGYTF. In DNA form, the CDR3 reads TGTGCCAGCAGCCCTGACGGATCCAAGTTGGGCTACACCTTC.

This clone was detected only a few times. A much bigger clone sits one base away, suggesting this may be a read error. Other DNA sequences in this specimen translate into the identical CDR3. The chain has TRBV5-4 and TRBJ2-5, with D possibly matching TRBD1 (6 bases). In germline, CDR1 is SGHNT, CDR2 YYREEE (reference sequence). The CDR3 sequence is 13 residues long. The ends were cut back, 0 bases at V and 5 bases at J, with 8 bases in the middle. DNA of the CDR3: TGTGCCAGCAGCTTGGCAGGGGATGAGACCCAGTACTTC. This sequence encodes CASSLAGDETQYF.

This CDR3 reads CAWSVTMGSSNEQFF. The DNA of the CDR3 is TGTGCCTGGAGTGTCACAATGGGCAGTTCCAATGAGCAGTTCTTC. This chain connects TRBV30 to TRBJ2-1, with D unresolved. The V gene's germline CDR1 is GTSNPN and CDR2 SVGIG (reference sequence). The CDR3 contains 15 residues. V was cut by 0 bases and J by 6 bases, with 15 bases left in between.

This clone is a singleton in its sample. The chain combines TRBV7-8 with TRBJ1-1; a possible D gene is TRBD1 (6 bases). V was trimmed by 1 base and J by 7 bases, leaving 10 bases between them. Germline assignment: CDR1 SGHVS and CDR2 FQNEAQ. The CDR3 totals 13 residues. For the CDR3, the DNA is TGTGCCAGCAGCTTAGACAGGGAGCTTGAAGCTTTCTTT. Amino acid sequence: CASSLDRELEAFF. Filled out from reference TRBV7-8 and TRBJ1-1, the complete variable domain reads GAGVSQSPRYKVAKRGQDVALRCDPISGHVSLFWYQQALGQGPEFLTYFQNEAQLDKSGLPSDRFFAERPEGSVSTLKIQRTQQEDSAVYLCASSLDRELEAFFGQGTRLTVV.

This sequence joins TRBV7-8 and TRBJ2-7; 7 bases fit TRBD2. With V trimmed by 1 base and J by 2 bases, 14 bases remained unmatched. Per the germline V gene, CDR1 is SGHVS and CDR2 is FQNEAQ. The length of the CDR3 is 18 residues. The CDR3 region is CASSLVVAGSGMPYEQYF. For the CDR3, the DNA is TGTGCCAGCAGCTTAGTGGTCGCTGGGAGCGGGATGCCCTACGAGCAGTACTTC.

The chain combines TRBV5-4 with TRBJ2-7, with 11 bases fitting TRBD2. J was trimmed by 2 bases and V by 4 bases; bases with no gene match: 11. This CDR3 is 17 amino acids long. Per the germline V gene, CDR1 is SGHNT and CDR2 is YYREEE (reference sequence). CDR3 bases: TGTGCCAGCAGCCCGGGACTAGCGGCCTTTTATACCTACGAGCAGTACTTC. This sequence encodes CASSPGLAAFYTYEQYF.

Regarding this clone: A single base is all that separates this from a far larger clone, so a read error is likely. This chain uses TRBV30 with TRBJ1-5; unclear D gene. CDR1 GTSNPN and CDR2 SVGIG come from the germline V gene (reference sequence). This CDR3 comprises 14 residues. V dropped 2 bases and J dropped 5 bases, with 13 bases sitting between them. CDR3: CAWSNEVGDQPQHF. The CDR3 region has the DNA TGTGCCTGGAGTAACGAGGTGGGAGATCAGCCCCAGCATTTT.

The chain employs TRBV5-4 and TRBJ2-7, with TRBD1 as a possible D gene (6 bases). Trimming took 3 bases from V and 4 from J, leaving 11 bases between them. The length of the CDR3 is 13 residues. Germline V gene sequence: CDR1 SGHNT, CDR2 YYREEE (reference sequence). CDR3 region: CASSSRTDYEQYF. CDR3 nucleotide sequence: TGTGCCAGCAGCTCGCGGACAGATTACGAGCAGTACTTC.

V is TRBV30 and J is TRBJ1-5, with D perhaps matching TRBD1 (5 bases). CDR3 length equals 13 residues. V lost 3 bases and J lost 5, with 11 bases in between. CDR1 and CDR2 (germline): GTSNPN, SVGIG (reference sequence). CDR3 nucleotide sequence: TGTGCCTGGAGCGGGACTTGGGATCAGCCCCAGCATTTT. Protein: CAWSGTWDQPQHF.

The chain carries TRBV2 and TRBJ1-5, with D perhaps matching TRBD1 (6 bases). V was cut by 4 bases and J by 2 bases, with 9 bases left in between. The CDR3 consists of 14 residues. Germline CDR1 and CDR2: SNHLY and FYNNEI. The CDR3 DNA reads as TGTGCCAGCAGTGTTAGGGGGGGCAATCAGCCCCAGCATTTT. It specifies CASSVRGGNQPQHF.

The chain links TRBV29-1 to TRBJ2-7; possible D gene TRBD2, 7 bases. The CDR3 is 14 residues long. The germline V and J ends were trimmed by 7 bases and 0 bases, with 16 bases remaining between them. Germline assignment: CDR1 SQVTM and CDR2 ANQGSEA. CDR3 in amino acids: CSAAGAGSSYEQYF. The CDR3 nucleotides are TGCAGCGCCGCGGGGGCGGGGAGCTCCTACGAGCAGTACTTC.

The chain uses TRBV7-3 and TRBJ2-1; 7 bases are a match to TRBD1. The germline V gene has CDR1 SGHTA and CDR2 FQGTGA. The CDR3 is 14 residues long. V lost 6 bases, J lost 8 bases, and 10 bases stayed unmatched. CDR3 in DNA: TGTGCCAGCAGGGTAGGCAGGGGGAGCGATGAGCAGTTCTTC. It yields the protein CASRVGRGSDEQFF.

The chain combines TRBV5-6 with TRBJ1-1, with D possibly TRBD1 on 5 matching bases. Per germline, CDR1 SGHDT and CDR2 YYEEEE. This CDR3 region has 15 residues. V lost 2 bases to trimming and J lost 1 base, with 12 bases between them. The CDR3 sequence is CASSFAGAGNTEAFF. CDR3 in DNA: TGTGCCAGCAGCTTCGCCGGGGCGGGGAACACTGAAGCTTTCTTT.

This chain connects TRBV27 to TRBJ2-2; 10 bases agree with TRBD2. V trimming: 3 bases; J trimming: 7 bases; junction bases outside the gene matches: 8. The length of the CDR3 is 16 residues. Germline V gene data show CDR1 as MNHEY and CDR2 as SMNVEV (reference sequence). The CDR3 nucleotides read TGTGCCAGCAGTTTGCATACTAGCGGGACGGTCGGGGAGCTGTTTTTT. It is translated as CASSLHTSGTVGELFF.

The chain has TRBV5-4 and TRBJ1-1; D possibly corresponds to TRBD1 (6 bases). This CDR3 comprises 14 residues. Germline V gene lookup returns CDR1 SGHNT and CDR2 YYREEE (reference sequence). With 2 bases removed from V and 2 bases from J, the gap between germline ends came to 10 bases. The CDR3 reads CASSFDRLNTEAFF. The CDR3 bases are TGTGCCAGCAGCTTCGACAGGCTCAACACTGAAGCTTTCTTT.

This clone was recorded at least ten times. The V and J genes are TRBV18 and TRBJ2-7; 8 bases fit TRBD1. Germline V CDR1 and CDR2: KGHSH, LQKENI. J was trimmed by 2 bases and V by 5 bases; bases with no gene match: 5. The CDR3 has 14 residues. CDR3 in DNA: TGTGCCAGCTCAGACGACAGGGGAGCCTACGAGCAGTACTTC. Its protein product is CASSDDRGAYEQYF.